This is a list of T cell receptor beta chains from one sample in a study of blood T cell repertoires in COVID-19. The table came from immunoSEQ multiplex PCR; TCRdb's copy has only in-frame clones and leaves some out. The data show about 370,000 clones, approximately 92% seen once. Source material: PBMCs or T cells enriched from blood (not recorded which). These receptors originate from a man aged 18 to 35 who had recovered from COVID-19. Each CDR3 is given with its conserved first and last residue. D genes are given only for firm matches. Clone size is not always given. Where it is, it says once, few, many or a class for expanded clones.

>TRBV28|once|TRBJ2-7|TRBD2
TGTGCCAGCAGGCCGGGACTAGCGGGAACCTACGAGCAGTACTTC
CASRPGLAGTYEQYF
>TRBV6-1|-|TRBJ2-7|TRBD1
TGTGCCAGCAGTGACAGAGGACAGGGCGTAAACGAGCAGTACTTC
CASSDRGQGVNEQYF
>TRBV19|-|TRBJ1-5|-
TGTGCCAGTAGTATTTGGAGCGGCCAGAATCAGCCCCAGCATTTT
CASSIWSGQNQPQHF
>TRBV27|once|TRBJ2-3|-
TGTGCCAGCAGCCCCAGTAGGGGTAGGATCACAGATACGCAGTATTTT
CASSPSRGRITDTQYF
>TRBV7-2|-|TRBJ2-7|-
TGTGCCAGCAGCTTAGTGGTGGAGCGGGAGCAGTACTTC
CASSLVVEREQYF
>TRBV6-5|-|TRBJ1-1|TRBD1
TGTGCCAGCAGACCCATACAGGGGGGATGGACTGAAGCTTTCTTT
CASRPIQGGWTEAFF
>TRBV18|-|TRBJ2-5|-
TGTGCCAGCTCACCACCGGTCAGGGTGGGAACCCAGTACTTC
CASSPPVRVGTQYF
>TRBV5-5|-|TRBJ2-7|-
TGTGCCAGCAGCTTAAGGCAGGGTGCCTTCTACGAGCAGTACTTC
CASSLRQGAFYEQYF
>TRBV19|few|TRBJ2-3|TRBD1
TGTGCCAGTAGTGATCGGACAGGGGGTTTGAGAGATACGCAGTATTTT
CASSDRTGGLRDTQYF
>TRBV7-9|-|TRBJ2-3|TRBD2
TGTGCCAGCAGCTTAACTAGCGGGGGTAGAGATACGCAGTATTTT
CASSLTSGGRDTQYF
>TRBV18|-|TRBJ2-1|TRBD2
TGTGCCAGCTCGCAACTAGCGGGGGGGTTGAATGAGCAGTTCTTC
CASSQLAGGLNEQFF
>TRBV7-9|-|TRBJ2-7|-
TGTGCCAGCAGCTTATTTGCGGGAACCTACGAGCAGTACTTC
CASSLFAGTYEQYF
>TRBV2|-|TRBJ1-5|-
TGTGCCAGCAGTGAAGAGCCGTATAGCAATCAGCCCCAGCATTTT
CASSEEPYSNQPQHF
>TRBV5-1|-|TRBJ2-3|-
TGCGCCAGCAGAACCACTGACAGCCTCACAGATACGCAGTATTTT
CASRTTDSLTDTQYF
>TRBV7-3|-|TRBJ1-1|TRBD1
TGTGCCAGCAGCTCCCCGGGACAGGTGAACACTGAAGCTTTCTTT
CASSSPGQVNTEAFF
>TRBV5-4|-|TRBJ2-1|-
TGTGCCATCCGGGACTCTACTAAACTAAATGAGCAGTTCTTC
CAIRDSTKLNEQFF
>TRBV7-2|-|TRBJ2-1|-
TGTGCCAGCGGCCCTAGGGGCTACAATGAGCAGTTCTTC
CASGPRGYNEQFF
>TRBV2|few|TRBJ2-3|-
TGTGCCAGCGGGGGGGCAAGGGCTAGCACAGATACGCAGTATTTT
CASGGARASTDTQYF
>TRBV5-6|once|TRBJ2-2|-
TGTGCCAGCAGGGGGGCCAGATACACCGGGGAGCTGTTTTTT
CASRGARYTGELFF
>TRBV6-2/TRBV6-3|-|TRBJ1-2|TRBD1
TGTGCCAGCAGTTACATTGGGACAGAGGATGGCTACACCTTC
CASSYIGTEDGYTF
>TRBV30|-|TRBJ2-4|TRBD1
TGTGCCTGGAGTGTTGGTCAGGGGGTTCGCAAAAACATTCAGTACTTC
CAWSVGQGVRKNIQYF
>TRBV28|-|TRBJ2-7|-
TGTGCCAGCGGTTACACCTACGAGCAGTACTTC
CASGYTYEQYF
>TRBV9|once|TRBJ2-5|-
TGTGCCAGCAGCGTAGATGGAGGGGGGGTCCAAGAGACCCAGTACTTC
CASSVDGGGVQETQYF
>TRBV11-2|-|TRBJ2-3|TRBD1
TGTGCCAGCAGCTCGACAGGGGGGCGCGCAGATACGCAGTATTTT
CASSSTGGRADTQYF
>TRBV4-1|-|TRBJ1-4|TRBD1
TGCGCCAGCAGCCAAGGTACAGGGGGGACTAATGAAAAACTGTTTTTT
CASSQGTGGTNEKLFF
>TRBV19|-|TRBJ1-5|TRBD1
TGTGCCAGTAGTAGGGACAGGGGGCCCCAGCATTTT
CASSRDRGPQHF
>TRBV2|-|TRBJ1-1|TRBD1
TGTGCCAGCAGGGGGACAGGGGGCACTGAAGCTTTCTTT
CASRGTGGTEAFF
>TRBV3-1/TRBV3-2|-|TRBJ1-1|-
TGTGCCAGCAGCCAGTCGGCGGCGAACACTGAAGCTTTCTTT
CASSQSAANTEAFF
>TRBV3-1/TRBV3-2|-|TRBJ2-1|-
TGTGCCAGCAGCCAGGTTTGGGCAGAACACAATGAGCAGTTCTTC
CASSQVWAEHNEQFF
>TRBV10-3|-|TRBJ2-2|TRBD2
TGTGCCATCAGTGGAATAGCGGGAGAGTGGGGAACCGGGGAGCTGTTTTTT
CAISGIAGEWGTGELFF
>TRBV15|-|TRBJ1-2|-
TGTGCCACCAGCAGACAGGGGCATGGCTACACCTTC
CATSRQGHGYTF
>TRBV27|-|TRBJ2-7|TRBD1
TGTGCCAGCCGGATTGGAAGACAGGGAGCCTACGAGCAGTACTTC
CASRIGRQGAYEQYF
>TRBV18|once|TRBJ1-4|-
TGTGCCAGCTCACCGCCGGCAACTAATGAAAAACTGTTTTTT
CASSPPATNEKLFF
>TRBV30|-|TRBJ2-3|TRBD2
TGTGCCTGGGCGACTAGCGGGGGCACAGATACGCAGTATTTT
CAWATSGGTDTQYF
>TRBV4-1|-|TRBJ2-1|TRBD1
TGCGCCAGCAGCCAAGATGAAGGGGGCGGGAATGAGCAGTTCTTC
CASSQDEGGGNEQFF
>TRBV27|-|TRBJ1-1|-
TGTGCCAGCAGTGGTAGATCCAGCGGGTCCACTGAAGCTTTCTTT
CASSGRSSGSTEAFF
>TRBV28|-|TRBJ2-2|-
TGTGCCAGCGGACTTACCGGGGAGCTGTTTTTT
CASGLTGELFF
>TRBV7-8|once|TRBJ2-7|-
TGTGCCAGCAAAGGACAGCCTAGCTCCTACGAGCAGTACTTC
CASKGQPSSYEQYF
>TRBV12-3/TRBV12-4|-|TRBJ2-1|-
TGTGCCACAGGGTTAGATTGGAGTGAGCAGTTCTTC
CATGLDWSEQFF
>TRBV9|-|TRBJ1-2|-
TGTGCCAGCAGCGTAGTCCCAGGGAACTATGGCTACACCTTC
CASSVVPGNYGYTF
>TRBV12-3/TRBV12-4|-|TRBJ2-7|-
TGTGCCAGCAGTAATAGCGGCTCCTACGAGCAGTACTTC
CASSNSGSYEQYF
>TRBV29-1|-|TRBJ2-5|TRBD1
TGCAGCGTCCGACAGGGGGGTCGAGAGACCCAGTACTTC
CSVRQGGRETQYF
>TRBV19|once|TRBJ2-7|-
TGTGCCAGTAGTAGCGCCGGGACGGGGGGCAGTGAGCAGTACTTC
CASSSAGTGGSEQYF
>TRBV28|-|TRBJ2-7|TRBD1
TGTGCCAGCAGTTCGTCCGGGACAGGGGGCAGGTACGAGCAGTACTTC
CASSSSGTGGRYEQYF
>TRBV9|-|TRBJ2-7|TRBD2
TGTGCCAGCAGCGTATCGGCTAGCGGGAAAAACGAGCAGTACTTC
CASSVSASGKNEQYF
>TRBV7-2|-|TRBJ2-2|TRBD2
TGTGCCAGCAGTAGGACTAGCGGGAGGGCCCCCACCGGGGAGCTGTTTTTT
CASSRTSGRAPTGELFF
>TRBV3-1/TRBV3-2|-|TRBJ1-1|-
TGTGCCAGCAGCCAAGCGACCCCAAACAGTGAAGCTTTCTTT
CASSQATPNSEAFF
>TRBV14|-|TRBJ2-3|-
TGTGCCAGCAGCCAACTTAATAGCGATACGCAGTATTTT
CASSQLNSDTQYF
>TRBV6-5|-|TRBJ1-1|-
TGTGCCAGCAGTTACCCCAGGGAAAGCACTGAAGCTTTCTTT
CASSYPRESTEAFF
>TRBV11-2|-|TRBJ2-3|-
TGTGCCAGCAGCCCGGGGTTTAGCACAGATACGCAGTATTTT
CASSPGFSTDTQYF
>TRBV28|-|TRBJ2-2|-
TGTGCCAGCAGTGGTTTTTGGACAGTGAGCACCGGGGAGCTGTTTTTT
CASSGFWTVSTGELFF
>TRBV12-2|-|TRBJ2-6|-
TGTGCAAGTCGCTTAGCGTTACTAGTGGGAGGACCCCCTGGGGCCAACGTCCTGACTTTC
CASRLALLVGGPPGANVLTF
>TRBV5-4|-|TRBJ1-2|-
TGTGCCAGCAGCTCCTTCAGTTATGGCTACACCTTC
CASSSFSYGYTF
>TRBV6-2/TRBV6-3|-|TRBJ2-5|-
TGTGCCAGCAGTTCCGCACTTAGGGGGGGCGAGACCCAGTACTTC
CASSSALRGGETQYF
>TRBV24-1|-|TRBJ2-3|TRBD1
TGTGCCACCAGTGACCCGACAGGGATTAGGACAGATACGCAGTATTTT
CATSDPTGIRTDTQYF
>TRBV5-1|once|TRBJ2-3|TRBD2
TGCGCCAGCAGCTTGGTGGCTAGCGGGAGCGCCGGCACAGATACGCAGTATTTT
CASSLVASGSAGTDTQYF
>TRBV19|-|TRBJ2-7|-
TGTGCCAGTAGTGAGATTTACCTTTCCTACGAGCAGTACTTC
CASSEIYLSYEQYF
>TRBV9|-|TRBJ2-3|-
TGTGCCAGCAGCGTAGATTTGTTAGGGGGGGCAAGCACAGATACGCAGTATTTT
CASSVDLLGGASTDTQYF
>TRBV7-3|-|TRBJ2-1|TRBD2
TGTGCCAGCAGCCTTACTAGCGGGGGGAAGAGTGATGAGCAGTTCTTC
CASSLTSGGKSDEQFF